This T cell receptor (beta chain) appears in the sequencing data of a study of blood T cell repertoires in COVID-19. In the study overall: The analysed material was cDNA or gDNA that came from T cells, B-cell-depleted T cells, or PBMCs.

Data came from immunoSEQ multiplex PCR; TCRdb stores just in-frame clones and leaves some out. The sample lists around 99,000 clones; 79% were seen once. This CDR3 spans 13 amino acids. Germline V gene lookup returns CDR1 SEHNR and CDR2 FQNEAQ (reference sequence). V lost 5 bases to trimming and J lost 1 base, with 8 bases between them. This sequence was found in a woman older than 75 with active or convalescent COVID-19. V and J are TRBV7-9 and TRBJ1-1; no clear D. Input material: peripheral blood. Here the CDR3 DNA reads TGTGCCAGCAGCCCCCACACGAACACTGAAGCTTTCTTT. Its protein is CASSPHTNTEAFF.